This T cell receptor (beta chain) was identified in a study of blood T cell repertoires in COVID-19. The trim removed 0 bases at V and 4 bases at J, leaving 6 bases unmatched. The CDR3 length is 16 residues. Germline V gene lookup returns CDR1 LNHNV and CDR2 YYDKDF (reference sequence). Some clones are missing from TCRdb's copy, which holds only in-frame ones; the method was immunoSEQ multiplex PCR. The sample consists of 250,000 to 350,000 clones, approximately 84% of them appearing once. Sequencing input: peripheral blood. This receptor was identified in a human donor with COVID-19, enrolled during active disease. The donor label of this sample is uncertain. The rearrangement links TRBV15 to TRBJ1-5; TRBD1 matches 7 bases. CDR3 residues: CATSRETGVRNQPQHF. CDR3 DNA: TGTGCCACCAGCAGAGAAACAGGGGTGAGAAATCAGCCCCAGCATTTT.